The 2 T cell receptor beta chains listed next were all sequenced from one sample in a study of shared clonotypes between healthy human individuals. Data came from immunoSEQ multiplex PCR; TCRdb stores just in-frame clones and leaves some out. Of over 2 million clones in the sample, 85% to 95% were seen once. Sequenced sample: naive CD4+ T cells from PBMCs. As to subset: CD45RA+ positively selected. These receptor sequences come from a man aged 18 to 29 in good health. Some clones in this sample may be carry-over from other donors' samples.

This chain links TRBV18 with TRBJ2-1; D unclear. The germline V and J ends were trimmed by 6 bases and 0 bases, with 15 bases remaining between them. CDR1 is KGHSH and CDR2 is LQKENI in the germline V gene. The CDR3 runs to 16 residues. The CDR3 DNA follows: TGTGCCAGCTCGCGGTCAGCGCCCGACTCCTACAATGAGCAGTTCTTC. Translating it yields CASSRSAPDSYNEQFF. Complete variable domain (other parts from reference TRBV18 and TRBJ2-1): NAGVMQNPRHLVRRRGQEARLRCSPMKGHSHVYWYRQLPEEGLKFMVYLQKENIIDESGMPKERFSAEFPKEGPSILRIQQVVRGDSAAYFCASSRSAPDSYNEQFFGPGTRLTVL.

The V and J genes are TRBV9 and TRBJ1-2; 7 bases map to TRBD1. The V gene's germline CDR1 is SGDLS and CDR2 YYNGEE. The CDR3 is 15 residues long. V lost 5 bases to trimming and J lost 6 bases; unmatched junction nucleotides: 13. Here the CDR3 reads CASSKRSGQVDGYTF. The CDR3, as DNA: TGTGCCAGCAGTAAACGATCCGGACAGGTCGATGGCTACACCTTC.